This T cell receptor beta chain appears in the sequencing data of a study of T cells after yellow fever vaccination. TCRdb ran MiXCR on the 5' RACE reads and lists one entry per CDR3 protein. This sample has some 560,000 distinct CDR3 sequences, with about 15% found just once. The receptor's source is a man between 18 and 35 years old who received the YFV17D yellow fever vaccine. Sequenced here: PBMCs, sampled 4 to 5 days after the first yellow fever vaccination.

CDR3 loop: CSAREGRYSNQPQHF. CDR3 coding DNA: TGCAGTGCTAGAGAAGGCAGGTATAGCAATCAGCCCCAGCATTTT. The V call is TRBV20-1, the J call TRBJ1-5; D ambiguous. This CDR3 contains 15 residues. The germline V gene has CDR1 DFQATT and CDR2 SNEGSKA (reference sequence). V lost 0 bases, J lost 0 bases, and 9 bases lay in between.